This TCR beta chain derives from a study of blood T cell repertoires in COVID-19. On the study more broadly: The United States, Italy and Spain supplied acute and convalescent COVID-19 samples. Sample material is recorded as cDNA or gDNA derived from T cells, B-cell-depleted T cells, or PBMCs.

Germline V lookup: CDR1 SGHRS, CDR2 YFSETQ. The CDR3 length is 14 residues. This clone has a single count. The junction does not match germline at one end; this may be a read error. Seattle-derived patients entered the study during active infection and were followed longitudinally. In the original workflow: How many nucleated cells were present was estimated from reference gene primer amplification. Generated by immunoSEQ multiplex PCR, the TCRdb table keeps only in-frame clones and is missing some. That table supplies the V and J calls and clone size; D and trimming were determined from the DNA. The sample shows roughly 140,000 clones, about 85% of them seen only once.

The TCR was taken from a woman aged 55-70 years with COVID-19, enrolled during active disease. The specimen was peripheral blood. This rearrangement joins TRBV5-1 to TRBJ1-1; unclear D gene. The CDR3 bases are TGCGCCAGCAGCTTGTCTGCGGAGAACACTAAAGCTTTCTTT. Its translation is CASSLSAENTKAFF. Drawing the rest from reference TRBV5-1 and TRBJ1-1, the complete variable domain is KAGVTQTPRYLIKTRGQQVTLSCSPISGHRSVSWYQQTPGQGLQFLFEYFSETQRNKGNFPGRFSGRQFSNSRSEMNVSTLELGDSALYLCASSLSAENTKAFFGQGTRLTVV.